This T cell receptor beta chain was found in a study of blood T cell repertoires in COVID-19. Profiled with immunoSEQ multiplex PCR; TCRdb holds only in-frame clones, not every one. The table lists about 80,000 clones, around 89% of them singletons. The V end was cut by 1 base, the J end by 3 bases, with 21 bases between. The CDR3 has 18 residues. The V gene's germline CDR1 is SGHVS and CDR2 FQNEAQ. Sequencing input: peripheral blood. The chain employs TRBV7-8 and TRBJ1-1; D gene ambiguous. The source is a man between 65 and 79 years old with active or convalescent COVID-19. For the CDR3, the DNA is TGTGCCAGCAGCTTAGGAGGCTTGCTTCAAAGTCTATACACTGAAGCTTTCTTT. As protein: CASSLGGLLQSLYTEAFF.